This TCR beta chain was recorded in a study of blood T cells in healthy people across ages. The CDR3 loop spans 15 amino acids. Trimming cost V 3 bases and J 7 bases; bases outside gene matches: 4. Study-level findings and limits: Possibly, changes in expanded clonotypes were confounded because donor CMV status was unknown. It was the long-lived donors that had more naive CD4+ cells and higher diversity than aged donors. Naive T cell percentage showed a strong correlation with TCR beta diversity.

With a J-beta primer mix and a sample-barcoded 5' primer, a second PCR ran about 7 to 11 cycles. Each cDNA molecule, via a template-switch adaptor with 12 random nucleotides, was tagged. TCRdb re-called the 5' RACE reads with MiXCR, one entry per CDR3 protein. The table shows 710,000 or so distinct CDR3 sequences, with 22% occurring only once. The table lists this clonotype with a few counts. As yet, its antigen is unknown. The receptor comes from a man between 70 and 80 years old in good health. The chain couples TRBV12-3 or TRBV12-4 to TRBJ1-6; 9 positions agree with TRBD1. Material: blood. CDR3 bases: TGTGCCAGCAGTTTTGGGACAGGGAGAAATTCACCCCTCCACTTT. Translating it yields CASSFGTGRNSPLHF.